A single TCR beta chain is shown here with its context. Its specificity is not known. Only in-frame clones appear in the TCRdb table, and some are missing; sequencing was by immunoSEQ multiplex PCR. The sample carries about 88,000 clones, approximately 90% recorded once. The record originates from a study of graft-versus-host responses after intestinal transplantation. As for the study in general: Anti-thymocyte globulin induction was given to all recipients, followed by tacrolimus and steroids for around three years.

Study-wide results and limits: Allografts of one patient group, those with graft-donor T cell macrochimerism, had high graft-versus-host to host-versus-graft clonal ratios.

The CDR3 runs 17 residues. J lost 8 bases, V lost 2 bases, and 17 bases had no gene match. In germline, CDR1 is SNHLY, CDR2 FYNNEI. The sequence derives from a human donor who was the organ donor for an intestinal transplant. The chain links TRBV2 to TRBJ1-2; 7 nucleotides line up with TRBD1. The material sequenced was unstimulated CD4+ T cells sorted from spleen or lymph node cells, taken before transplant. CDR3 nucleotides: TGTGCCAGCAGTGAATTGACAGGGAGTGTGAGACCTATGGGCTACACCTTC. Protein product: CASSELTGSVRPMGYTF.